The rows below give T cell receptor beta chains drawn from one sample of a study of blood T cells in healthy people across ages. TCRdb recomputed calls from the 5' RACE reads with MiXCR, one row per CDR3 protein. Among 2 million or so distinct CDR3 sequences listed, around 50% were seen once. What was sequenced was blood. These receptors were obtained from a woman between 40 and 50 years old in good health. Each CDR3 is given with its conserved first and last residue. The D gene is left open where the match is weak. The size of a clone is reported for some rows only, either as once, few or many, or as a class for expanded clones.

D,size,J,V,CDR3,DNA
.,few,TRBJ2-1,TRBV9,CASSVLGRRSYNEQFF,TGTGCCAGCAGCGTCCTCGGACGGCGCTCCTACAATGAGCAGTTCTTC
TRBD2,.,TRBJ2-5,TRBV7-9,CASSLTSGGYSTMQTQYF,TGTGCCAGCAGCTTGACTAGCGGGGGGTACTCGACAATGCAGACCCAGTACTTC
TRBD2,few,TRBJ2-5,TRBV4-3,CASSPDAAGDYQETQYF,TGCGCCAGCAGCCCGGACGCAGCGGGGGATTACCAAGAGACCCAGTACTTC
TRBD2,once,TRBJ2-1,TRBV3-1,CASSQASGRASEQFF,TGTGCCAGCAGCCAAGCTAGCGGGAGGGCTAGTGAGCAGTTCTTC
TRBD2,.,TRBJ2-1,TRBV6-1,CASSRSGGGGFPSNEQFF,TGTGCCAGCAGTCGGTCGGGAGGTGGAGGATTCCCGAGCAATGAGCAGTTCTTC
TRBD2,.,TRBJ2-3,TRBV7-2,CASNVAGGLYF,TGTGCCAGCAATGTAGCGGGGGGGCTGTATTTT
.,.,TRBJ2-1,TRBV6-5,CASSYEGTEQFF,TGTGCCAGCAGTTACGAGGGGACTGAGCAGTTCTTC
TRBD1,.,TRBJ2-7,TRBV28,CASSSQRDRAGDEQYF,TGTGCCAGCAGTTCTCAACGGGACAGGGCCGGGGACGAGCAGTACTTC
.,.,TRBJ2-3,TRBV28,CASSLNRESYSTDTQYF,TGTGCCAGCAGTTTAAACAGGGAGTCCTACAGCACAGATACGCAGTATTTT
TRBD2,few,TRBJ2-3,TRBV20-1,CSATSSGRTDTQYF,TGCAGTGCCACCTCTAGCGGCCGCACAGATACGCAGTATTTT
.,.,TRBJ1-5,TRBV12-3/TRBV12-4,CASSLVTGLYSNQPQHF,TGTGCCAGCAGTTTAGTAACAGGGCTTTATAGCAATCAGCCCCAGCATTTT
.,few,TRBJ1-2,TRBV28,CAISKITGPGNYGYTF,TGTGCCATCTCGAAGATAACAGGGCCCGGCAACTATGGCTACACCTTC
.,.,TRBJ1-1,TRBV7-6,CASSLKQGTEAFF,TGTGCCAGCAGCCTGAAACAGGGCACTGAAGCTTTCTTT
.,.,TRBJ1-1,TRBV2,CASGHLAFF,TGTGCCAGCGGGCACTTAGCTTTCTTT